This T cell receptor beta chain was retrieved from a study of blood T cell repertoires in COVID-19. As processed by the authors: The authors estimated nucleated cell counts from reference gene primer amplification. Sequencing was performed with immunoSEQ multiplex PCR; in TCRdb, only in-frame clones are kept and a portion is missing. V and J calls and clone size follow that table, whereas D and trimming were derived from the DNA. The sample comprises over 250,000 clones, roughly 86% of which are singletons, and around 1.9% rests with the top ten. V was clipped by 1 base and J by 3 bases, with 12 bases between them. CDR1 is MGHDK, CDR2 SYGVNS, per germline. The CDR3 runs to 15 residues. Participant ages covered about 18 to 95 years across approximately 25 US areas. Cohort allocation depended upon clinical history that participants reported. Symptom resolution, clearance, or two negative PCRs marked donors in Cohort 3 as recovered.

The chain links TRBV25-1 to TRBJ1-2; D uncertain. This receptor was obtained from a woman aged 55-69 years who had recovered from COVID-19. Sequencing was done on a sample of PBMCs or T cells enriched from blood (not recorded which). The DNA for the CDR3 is TGTGCCAGCAGTGAATCCCTAGGCAGTTACTATGGCTACACCTTC. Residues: CASSESLGSYYGYTF.